The source of this T cell receptor (beta chain) is a study of beta chain features in type 1 diabetes. Expressed TCRB transcripts got sequenced, as all isolated RNA was reverse transcribed. Produced via immunoSEQ multiplex PCR; TCRdb's table is partial and in-frame only. The table shows hundreds of thousands of clones, with 15% to 17% occurring only once. J lost 4 bases, V lost 7 bases, and 7 bases had no gene match. The CDR3 runs to 14 residues. Germline CDR1 is SGHAT and CDR2 is FQNNGV. This sequence joins TRBV11-2 and TRBJ2-1; 7 bases agree with TRBD1. Material: naive CD4+ T cells from blood. The TCR sequence derives from a man aged 18 to 30 in good health. CDR3: CASNRDRQYNEQFF. In DNA form, the CDR3 reads TGTGCCAGCAACCGGGACAGACAGTACAATGAGCAGTTCTTC.